The 14 T cell receptor beta chains below were found in one sample sequenced in a study of vaccination and CD4 T cells after COVID-19. Documented treatment: roughly 10-day PBMC culture with coronavirus spike peptide pools or control peptides (ViraFEST assay). The Oncomine TCR Beta short-read assay generated sequence data from the DNA of cultured CD4+ T cells. TCRdb used MiXCR to reprocess the PCR reads, holding one entry per CDR3 protein. The sample lists tens of thousands of distinct CDR3 sequences, 30% to 45% occurring once. Their recognized antigens are unknown. The source material was CD4+ T cells from blood, cultured in vitro, sampled before SARS-CoV-2 vaccination. These receptors came from a human donor who had recovered from COVID-19.

This clonotype came up a few times. The chain is built from TRBV27 and TRBJ1-1, with 11 bases identical to TRBD1. The V segment lost 3 bases and the J segment 2 bases; nucleotides outside the gene matches: 5. The CDR3 length is 16 residues. The germline V gene has CDR1 MNHEY and CDR2 SMNVEV (reference sequence). The CDR3 loop reads CASSLGQGGYNTEAFF. CDR3 DNA: TGTGCCAGCAGTTTGGGACAGGGGGGTTATAACACTGAAGCTTTCTTT.

This clonotype was detected only a few times. The rearrangement links TRBV24-1 to TRBJ2-1, with D perhaps matching TRBD1 or TRBD2 (5 bases each). Germline V gene sequence: CDR1 KGHDR, CDR2 SFDVKD. V dropped 6 bases and J dropped 4 bases, with 9 bases sitting between them. The CDR3 covers 13 residues. CDR3 amino acids: CATSSGPYNEQFF. The CDR3 DNA sequence: TGTGCCACCAGTTCGGGGCCTTACAATGAGCAGTTCTTC.

The CDR3 loop reads CASSYTGQNYEQYF. CDR3 bases: TGTGCCAGCAGTTACACTGGACAGAACTACGAGCAGTACTTC. The V and J genes are TRBV6-2 or TRBV6-3 and TRBJ2-7; the D gene is possibly TRBD1 (6 bases). CDR3 length: 14 amino acids. Trimming took 2 bases from V and 3 from J, leaving 11 bases between them. Germline CDR1 MNHEY, CDR2 SVGEGT.

This clonotype is termed medium-sized. This sequence joins TRBV15 and TRBJ1-5; D uncertain. This CDR3 spans 13 amino acids. The ends were cut back, 0 bases at V and 6 bases at J, with 6 bases in the middle. The germline V gene has CDR1 LNHNV and CDR2 YYDKDF (reference sequence). The CDR3 DNA follows: TGTGCCACCAGCAGAGAATTGTCTCAGCCCCAGCATTTT. This sequence encodes CATSRELSQPQHF.

The chain has TRBV12-3 or TRBV12-4 and TRBJ2-7; D is unclear. This CDR3 is built from 14 residues. The V gene lost 4 bases and the J gene lost 2 bases, with 12 bases spanning the gap. CDR3 protein: CASSSDPPAYEQYF. DNA for the CDR3: TGTGCCAGCAGTTCGGACCCCCCGGCCTACGAGCAGTACTTC.

This clonotype was seen more than once but under ten times. The chain is built from TRBV15 and TRBJ2-5; D is undetermined. V was trimmed by 5 bases and J by 0 bases, leaving 10 bases between them. This CDR3 region has 14 residues. Germline loops: CDR1 LNHNV, CDR2 YYDKDF (reference sequence). CDR3 sequence: CATSQGQNQETQYF. The CDR3 DNA reads as TGTGCCACCAGCCAAGGCCAGAACCAAGAGACCCAGTACTTC.

V gene TRBV20-1 combines with J gene TRBJ2-3, with 9 bases identical to TRBD1. The CDR3 spans 14 residues. After removal of 3 bases from V and 6 bases from J, the junction contained 7 bases not matched to a gene. Germline values: CDR1 DFQATT, CDR2 SNEGSKA (reference sequence). As DNA, the CDR3 is TGCAGTGCTAGTAAACAGGGGGCGAGGGATACGCAGTATTTT. This encodes CSASKQGARDTQYF.

The J gene is TRBJ1-6, the V gene TRBV28; 7 positions match TRBD1. The V gene's germline CDR1 is MDHEN and CDR2 SYDVKM. V lost 4 bases to trimming and J lost 0 bases; unmatched junction nucleotides: 6. CDR3 length equals 17 residues. The DNA for the CDR3 is TGTGCCAGCAGTTCCCCCGCAGGGGGCTCCTATAATTCACCCCTCCACTTT. Amino acids: CASSSPAGGSYNSPLHF.

This sequence joins TRBV27 and TRBJ2-7; 8 bases line up with TRBD2. CDR1 MNHEY and CDR2 SMNVEV come from the germline V gene (reference sequence). The junction had 10 bases not matched to a gene; V was cut back by 5 bases and J by 1 base. This CDR3 region has 16 residues. The CDR3 nucleotides are TGTGCCAGCAGTACAAATGGAGGGACTAGTTCCTACGAGCAGTACTTC. Protein product: CASSTNGGTSSYEQYF.

V usage is TRBV20-1 and J usage is TRBJ1-4; 9 nucleotides match TRBD1. The CDR3 loop spans 16 amino acids. Unmatched junction bases numbered 10, after V lost 0 bases and J lost 8 bases. The germline gives CDR1 DFQATT, CDR2 SNEGSKA (reference sequence). The CDR3 protein is CSARDPRDRVIEKLFF. CDR3 bases: TGCAGTGCTAGAGATCCCAGGGACAGGGTTATCGAAAAACTGTTTTTT.

The chain is built from TRBV14 and TRBJ1-2, with no clear D. V was shortened by 1 base and J by 8 bases, with 11 bases between the two germline ends. Per germline, CDR1 SGHDN and CDR2 FVKESK. The CDR3 covers 13 residues. For the CDR3, the DNA is TGTGCCAGCAGCCAAGGACCCCTGCGCGGCTACACCTTC. Protein sequence: CASSQGPLRGYTF.

The chain carries TRBV6-1 and TRBJ1-1, with D tentatively TRBD1 (6 bases). CDR3 length: 13 amino acids. Germline V gene sequence: CDR1 MNHNS, CDR2 SASEGT. The germline V and J ends were trimmed by 6 bases and 9 bases, with 17 bases remaining between them. DNA of the CDR3: TGTGCCAGCAGCCCGGACAGCCGTAGTAAAGCTTTCTTT. It encodes CASSPDSRSKAFF.

The V gene is TRBV20-1, the J gene TRBJ1-6; D gene uncertain. From germline, CDR1 is DFQATT and CDR2 SNEGSKA (reference sequence). V lost 0 bases to trimming and J lost 5 bases, with 11 bases between them. The length of the CDR3 is 15 residues. This CDR3 reads CSARDHGGNNSPLHF. For the CDR3, the DNA is TGCAGTGCTAGAGATCACGGAGGGAATAATTCACCCCTCCACTTT.

This clonotype was found a few times. The J gene is TRBJ2-3, the V gene TRBV20-1, with 10 bases identical to TRBD2. CDR1 DFQATT and CDR2 SNEGSKA come from the germline V gene (reference sequence). The ends lost 3 bases at V and 6 bases at J; junction bases unmatched: 12. The CDR3 is 16 amino acids. CDR3 DNA: TGCAGTGCTAGCATCCCCTCTAGCGGGGGATCGGATACGCAGTATTTT. It yields the protein CSASIPSSGGSDTQYF.